The TCR beta chain described here comes from a study of blood T cell repertoires in COVID-19 (dated by TCRdb to 2020 to 2022). Study-wide context: Samples covering the acute and convalescent phases of COVID-19 were provided by collaborators in the United States, Italy and Spain. The prospective study material was composed of cDNA or gDNA derived from T cells, B-cell-depleted T cells, or PBMCs. The dataset comprised deeply sampled blood TCRbeta repertoires from subjects exposed to, actively infected with, or recovered from COVID-19. A freely available public database, intended as a resource for researchers studying the immune response to SARS-CoV-2, is where the repertoires were released. Samples were obtained from the ongoing ImmuneRACE study (first 160 participants) and from 1,254 subjects provided by 6 global collaborators. Sample metadata almost always included a de-identified subject ID, COVID-19 status, age in years and sex. Where available, HLA class I and class II types were taken from metadata supplied by the sample provider and were not determined by assay-based typing. Study-wide conclusions, independent of this receptor: How much clinical and demographic metadata was included differed by source and by participant, and the metadata was provided uncurated.

The CDR3 contains 17 residues, cysteine and phenylalanine counted. This entry keeps only the CDR3 DNA: 51 bases, framed from base 1. CDR1 and CDR2, looked up from the germline V gene, are LGHNA and YSLEER. The germline V and J ends show losses of 0 bases and 0 bases respectively, and no gene match explains 5 bases of the junction. Only one count was recorded for this clone. It lacks a known antigen. One base away there is no much larger clone; base qualities are not given. TCRbeta CDR3 regions were amplified from genomic DNA using the immunoSEQ Assay, a bias-controlled multiplex PCR. The source study handled its data this way. Within the assay, amplification of reference gene primers was used to estimate how many nucleated cells each sample contained. To quantify the absolute abundance of each unique TCRbeta CDR3 rearrangement, sequence reads were collapsed and filtered. For each sample, productive Simpson clonality was calculated by taking the square root of Simpson's diversity index across productive rearrangements. The clones in this table, taken by TCRdb from immuneACCESS, are in-frame only. Not every clone is retained; where verified, under half of the shortfall comes from an unresolved V gene, and the cause of the rest is unknown. The DNA gave D and trimming, while V, J and clone size come from that table. This sample holds about 170,000 clones; 70% to 90% were observed only once. The ten largest clones capture over 9.5% of the sample.

At one collaborating source in Seattle, patients were enrolled during active infection and were followed longitudinally through the course of disease. Collaborating institutions collected whole blood in K2EDTA tubes following their own protocols. For TCRbeta analysis, collaborators shipped samples as frozen whole blood, isolated PBMCs, or DNA extracted from either of those sample types. Rearrangement joined TRBV4-3 to TRBJ2-3, and 8 bases in between align with TRBD2. The sequence was collected from a woman aged 55-69 years with COVID-19, enrolled during active disease. Material for sequencing was peripheral blood. The CDR3 protein sequence reads: CASSQEGSSGSTDTQYF. The DNA sequence is TGCGCCAGCAGCCAAGAGGGTTCTAGCGGGAGCACAGATACGCAGTATTTT.